The present TCR beta chain was sequenced within a study of cytomegalovirus exposure and HLA in healthy donors. As to this clone: Its antigen is unknown.

Losses at the gene ends were 4 bases for V and 6 bases for J; bases not matched to a gene: 17. CDR1 is SGHRS and CDR2 is YFSETQ in the germline V gene. This CDR3 is 17 amino acids long. Primers included in the PCR were 60 Vbeta and 13 Jbeta primers. The method was immunoSEQ multiplex PCR; TCRdb's version includes in-frame clones alone and lacks a portion of them. Its listing shows tens of thousands of clones. Notes on the study in general: Diagnosis of cytomegalovirus status made by the classifier reportedly showed high specificity and sensitivity. A missense DCLRE1C variant was associated with V- and J-gene trimming of TCR beta chains in a later analysis, and an independent cohort replicated the association.

Among the donors, all were healthy bone marrow donors. The chain joins TRBV5-1 to TRBJ2-3; 7 bases align to TRBD1. The sequencing input was PBMCs. The origin of this receptor is a man aged 50-59 years in good health and CMV-seronegative. The CDR3 DNA follows: TGCGCCAGCAGCCCCCGGGACAGTCGATACCCGACGGATACGCAGTATTTT. Its protein is CASSPRDSRYPTDTQYF.